Each of the 30 T cell receptor beta chains below was sequenced from the same sample in a study of cytomegalovirus exposure and HLA in healthy donors (dated by TCRdb to 2016 to 2017). Library method: the immunoSEQ multiplex PCR assay. A mixture of 60 forward primers for TCR Vbeta segments and 13 reverse primers for TCR Jbeta segments was used in the multiplex PCR. TCRdb's version of the immuneACCESS table is confined to in-frame rearrangements and falls short of the full clone set. An unresolved V gene accounts for under half of the shortfall where checked; the remainder is of unknown origin. The sample table records about 150,000 clones; 70% to 90% of these occur just once. The top ten constitute about 2% of the sample. Source material: PBMCs. All receptors derive from a woman younger than 30 in good health and CMV-seronegative.

V usage is TRBV7-2 and J usage is TRBJ1-2; D is uncertain. V was pared by 1 base and J by 1 base, with 7 bases between. The CDR3 is 14 residues long. CDR1 is SGHTA, CDR2 FQGNSA, per germline. The CDR3 nucleotides are TGTGCCAGCAGCTTAGGACACTTTAACTATGGCTACACCTTC. This gives the protein CASSLGHFNYGYTF.

The CDR3 here is CASSLVGGEQFF. CDR3 DNA sequence: TGTGCCAGCAGCTTAGTAGGGGGTGAGCAGTTCTTC. The rearrangement links TRBV11-2 to TRBJ2-1, with D possibly being TRBD1 (6 bases). This CDR3 spans 12 amino acids. Trimming shortened V by 1 base and J by 9 bases, and 7 bases separated the two germline ends. Germline V gene data show CDR1 as SGHAT and CDR2 as FQNNGV.

The V call is TRBV7-2, the J call TRBJ2-7; D is undetermined. CDR1 is SGHTA and CDR2 is FQGNSA in the germline V gene. This CDR3 has 14 amino acids. V was cut by 5 bases and J by 1 base, with 12 bases left in between. CDR3 DNA: TGTGCCAGCAGCGCTTTACAGATTTCCTACGAGCAGTACTTC. It is translated as CASSALQISYEQYF.

This clone has a single count. The chain uses TRBV6-6 and TRBJ2-5; 11 bases match TRBD2. With the DNA end fitting TRBJ2-7 better, the J assignment may be wrong. There are 15 residues in the CDR3. Germline-derived CDR1 and CDR2 are MNHNY and SVGAGI (reference sequence). CDR3 nucleotide sequence: TGTGCCAGCAGCCACCTAGCGGGGGGAGCCTACGAGCAGTACTTC. Protein product: CASSHLAGGAYEQYF.

The chain carries TRBV19 and TRBJ2-3; D might be TRBD2 (5 bases). Germline V CDR1 and CDR2: LNHDA, SQIVND (reference sequence). This CDR3 contains 15 residues. V was trimmed by 7 bases and J by 7 bases, leaving 21 bases between them. CDR3 loop: CASTTGGRARHTQYF. The CDR3 DNA reads TGTGCCAGTACCACCGGAGGAAGGGCCCGGCATACGCAGTATTTT.

The chain combines TRBV10-3 with TRBJ2-1; D is ambiguous. Trimming cost V 0 bases and J 2 bases, with 8 bases left between them. Germline CDR1 is ENHRY and CDR2 is SYGVKD. CDR3 length: 15 amino acids. DNA of the CDR3: TGTGCCATCAGTGAGTCGTACGGAGCCTACAATGAGCAGTTCTTC. Protein product: CAISESYGAYNEQFF.

The genes are TRBV10-3 and TRBJ1-5; no reliable D call. Germline values: CDR1 ENHRY, CDR2 SYGVKD. V was shortened by 2 bases and J by 0 bases, with 5 bases between the two germline ends. This CDR3 has 14 residues. The CDR3 loop is CAISEGVSNQPQHF. The CDR3, as DNA: TGTGCCATCAGTGAGGGAGTTAGCAATCAGCCCCAGCATTTT.

This clone has a handful of counts. The CDR3 here is CASSPTRDWDEKLFF. The CDR3 nucleotides read TGTGCCAGCAGCCCAACCCGGGACTGGGATGAAAAACTGTTTTTT. V usage is TRBV6-5 and J usage is TRBJ1-4; perhaps TRBD1 as D (5 bases). CDR3 length: 15 residues. Trimming shortened V by 6 bases and J by 6 bases, and 17 bases separated the two germline ends. The germline V gene has CDR1 MNHEY and CDR2 SVGAGI.

This clone was seen only once. The rearrangement joins TRBV5-1 to TRBJ1-5; maybe TRBD1 (5 bases). The CDR3 totals 13 residues. CDR1 and CDR2 (germline): SGHRS, YFSETQ. V shed 4 bases and J shed 3 bases, with 8 bases lying between them. In nucleotides, the CDR3 is TGCGCCAGCAGCCTACAGGCCAATCAGCCCCAGCATTTT. Residues: CASSLQANQPQHF.

The rearrangement links TRBV7-8 to TRBJ2-7; 7 bases match TRBD1. Germline CDR1 SGHVS, CDR2 FQNEAQ. Trimming took 1 base from V and 4 from J; bases not matched to a gene: 10. This CDR3 spans 16 amino acids. The CDR3 spells CASSLGPSGRGYEQYF. The CDR3, as DNA: TGTGCCAGCAGCTTAGGCCCCTCTGGCAGGGGGTACGAGCAGTACTTC.

The chain joins TRBV9 to TRBJ2-3; TRBD2 matches at 9 bases. Germline V gene lookup returns CDR1 SGDLS and CDR2 YYNGEE. The CDR3 is 14 amino acids. The V and J ends lost 4 bases and 6 bases, in that order; junction bases with no gene match: 6. The CDR3 is CASSLSGRLDTQYF. Written as DNA, the CDR3 is TGTGCCAGCAGCCTTAGCGGGAGACTTGATACGCAGTATTTT.

The chain has TRBV6-6 and TRBJ2-7; TRBD1 aligns across 7 bases. The V segment lost 6 bases and the J segment 2 bases; nucleotides outside the gene matches: 7. From germline, CDR1 is MNHNY and CDR2 SVGAGI (reference sequence). The CDR3 contains 14 residues. As DNA, the CDR3 is TGTGCCAGCAGAGGACAGGTCTTTACCTACGAGCAGTACTTC. This codes for CASRGQVFTYEQYF.

CDR3 coding DNA: TGTGCCAGCAGTCCCCAACAGGCCTCCAATGAAAAACTGTTTTTT. This sequence encodes CASSPQQASNEKLFF. The chain is built from TRBV9 and TRBJ1-4; perhaps TRBD1 as D (5 bases). Germline V gene data show CDR1 as SGDLS and CDR2 as YYNGEE. The CDR3 totals 15 residues. V was clipped by 5 bases and J by 5 bases, with 16 bases between them.

The chain links TRBV5-1 to TRBJ1-4; 10 positions match TRBD1. Per germline, CDR1 SGHRS and CDR2 YFSETQ. This CDR3 is 15 amino acids long. V shed 4 bases, J shed 6 bases, and the junction held 6 bases outside the gene matches. The CDR3 protein is CASSPRTGGDEKLFF. CDR3 sequence (DNA): TGCGCCAGCAGCCCAAGGACAGGGGGGGATGAAAAACTGTTTTTT.

This clone has just one count. The rearrangement uses TRBV6-5 and TRBJ1-2, with TRBD1 matching over 11 bases. CDR3 length equals 16 residues. The V segment lost 0 bases and the J segment 6 bases; nucleotides outside the gene matches: 6. Germline V lookup: CDR1 MNHEY, CDR2 SVGAGI. The CDR3 DNA reads as TGTGCCAGCAGTTACTCCATTGGACAGGGGGCGAATGGCTACACCTTC. Protein: CASSYSIGQGANGYTF.

The chain combines TRBV11-3 with TRBJ2-7, with 10 nucleotides matching TRBD1. This CDR3 region has 15 residues. Germline V gives CDR1 SGHNT, CDR2 YENEEA. The trim removed 2 bases at V and 5 bases at J, leaving 6 bases unmatched. CDR3 sequence reads: CASSLSGQGNHEQYF. CDR3 nucleotide sequence: TGTGCCAGCAGCTTATCGGGACAGGGGAACCACGAGCAGTACTTC.

The chain has TRBV7-9 and TRBJ2-3, with TRBD2 matching over 8 bases. CDR1 is SEHNR, CDR2 FQNEAQ, per germline (reference sequence). The CDR3 totals 15 residues. Trimming took 1 base from V and 5 from J; bases not matched to a gene: 5. The CDR3 DNA reads TGTGCCAGCAGCTTAGGAGCGGGAGCAAAAGATACGCAGTATTTT. It is translated as CASSLGAGAKDTQYF.

The chain links TRBV5-4 to TRBJ1-3; 7 nucleotides line up with TRBD1. The J call may be incorrect, as the DNA end agrees better with TRBJ2-2. The CDR3 contains 14 residues. Germline V gene sequence: CDR1 SGHNT, CDR2 YYREEE (reference sequence). CDR3 coding DNA: TGTGCCAGCAGCTGGCAGGGGGTCACCGGGGAGCTGTTTTTT. It is translated as CASSWQGVTGELFF.

V and J are TRBV11-3 and TRBJ1-1; TRBD1 matches at 10 bases. J gave up 3 bases and V 3 bases, and 4 bases lay outside the gene matches. The CDR3 loop spans 15 amino acids. The germline gives CDR1 SGHNT, CDR2 YENEEA. This CDR3 reads CASSLTGGLDTEAFF. CDR3 sequence (DNA): TGTGCCAGCAGCTTGACAGGGGGCCTGGACACTGAAGCTTTCTTT.

J is TRBJ2-7 and V is TRBV11-1; 9 bases agree with TRBD2. The ends lost 5 bases at V and 6 bases at J; junction bases unmatched: 11. The CDR3 totals 15 residues. The V gene's germline CDR1 is SGHAT and CDR2 FQDESV (reference sequence). CDR3 bases: TGTGCCAGCAGCCCCCGCCTAGCGGGATCGGCCGAGCAGTACTTC. Protein sequence: CASSPRLAGSAEQYF.

The CDR3 DNA is TGTGCCTGGAGTGTCGGCGGGGAAGCTTTCTTT. Translated: CAWSVGGEAFF. The V and J genes are TRBV30 and TRBJ1-1; D not certain. Trimming shortened V by 0 bases and J by 8 bases, and 7 bases separated the two germline ends. The CDR3 length is 11 residues. Germline CDR1 is GTSNPN and CDR2 is SVGIG (reference sequence).

This rearrangement joins TRBV7-9 to TRBJ2-7; no firm D call. Germline loops: CDR1 SEHNR, CDR2 FQNEAQ (reference sequence). There are 11 residues in the CDR3. V dropped 1 base and J dropped 6 bases, with 4 bases sitting between them. CDR3 in DNA: TGTGCCAGCAGCTTAGACGGCGAGCAGTACTTC. As protein: CASSLDGEQYF.

As to this clone: The junction departs from the called germline gene at one end, perhaps through a read error. The genes are TRBV7-7 and TRBJ2-5; 14 nucleotides match TRBD2. This CDR3 has 16 residues. Germline V gene lookup returns CDR1 SSHAT and CDR2 FNYEAQ (reference sequence). The CDR3 DNA is TGTGCTAGCAGCCCGACTAGCGGGAGGGCCTTAGAGACCCAGTACTTC. This sequence encodes CASSPTSGRALETQYF.

The chain recombines TRBV7-6 with TRBJ2-2; 7 bases fit TRBD1. This CDR3 spans 15 amino acids. Germline CDR1 and CDR2: SGHVS and FNYEAQ. With V trimmed by 5 bases and J by 1 base, 4 bases remained unmatched. The CDR3 region has the DNA TGTGCCAGCAGCCTACAGGGGCTGAACACCGGGGAGCTGTTTTTT. Amino acids: CASSLQGLNTGELFF.

V is TRBV19 and J is TRBJ2-6; perhaps TRBD2 as D (6 bases). This CDR3 contains 14 residues. CDR1 LNHDA and CDR2 SQIVND come from the germline V gene (reference sequence). Trimming cost V 10 bases and J 0 bases, with 10 bases left between them. The CDR3 loop is CATEGFSGANVLTF. The CDR3 coding sequence is TGTGCCACGGAGGGGTTCTCTGGGGCCAACGTCCTGACTTTC.

The rearrangement uses TRBV29-1 and TRBJ2-2; the D is unclear. With 4 bases removed from V and 1 base from J, the gap between germline ends came to 7 bases. Germline assignment: CDR1 SQVTM and CDR2 ANQGSEA. There are 13 residues in the CDR3. In DNA form, the CDR3 reads TGCAGCGTTGTGTCCCGGAACACCGGGGAGCTGTTTTTT. Translation: CSVVSRNTGELFF.

The gene calls are TRBV5-6 and TRBJ1-6; D is perhaps TRBD1 (5 bases). The V end was cut by 2 bases, the J end by 6 bases, with 15 bases between. Germline assignment: CDR1 SGHDT and CDR2 YYEEEE. The CDR3 is made up of 16 amino acids. The CDR3 DNA follows: TGTGCCAGCAGCTTCACGCCCCGCGGGGGTAATTCACCCCTCCACTTT. It translates to CASSFTPRGGNSPLHF.

This clone was recorded only once. The chain combines TRBV19 with TRBJ2-7; D uncertain. This CDR3 region has 11 residues. Germline V gene lookup returns CDR1 LNHDA and CDR2 SQIVND (reference sequence). The V end was cut by 10 bases, the J end by 3 bases, with 10 bases between. This CDR3 reads CATYFSYEQYF. The CDR3 DNA follows: TGTGCCACTTACTTTAGCTACGAGCAGTACTTC.

The J gene is TRBJ2-3, the V gene TRBV30; 10 bases are a match to TRBD2. CDR1 and CDR2 (germline): GTSNPN, SVGIG (reference sequence). This CDR3 is built from 15 residues. V was clipped by 3 bases and J by 3 bases; unmatched bases: 6. CDR3 amino acids: CAWSGLAVVTDTQYF. Written as DNA, the CDR3 is TGTGCCTGGAGCGGACTAGCGGTAGTAACAGATACGCAGTATTTT.

The rearrangement joins TRBV6-1 to TRBJ1-2, with TRBD1 matching over 10 bases. This CDR3 has 18 residues. The V gene end was trimmed by 0 bases and the J gene end by 4 bases; junction bases not matched to a gene: 11. The germline gives CDR1 MNHNS, CDR2 SASEGT. The CDR3 protein is CASSEALRQDRGVYGYTF. The CDR3 coding sequence is TGTGCCAGCAGTGAAGCGCTTCGTCAGGACAGGGGGGTCTATGGCTACACCTTC.